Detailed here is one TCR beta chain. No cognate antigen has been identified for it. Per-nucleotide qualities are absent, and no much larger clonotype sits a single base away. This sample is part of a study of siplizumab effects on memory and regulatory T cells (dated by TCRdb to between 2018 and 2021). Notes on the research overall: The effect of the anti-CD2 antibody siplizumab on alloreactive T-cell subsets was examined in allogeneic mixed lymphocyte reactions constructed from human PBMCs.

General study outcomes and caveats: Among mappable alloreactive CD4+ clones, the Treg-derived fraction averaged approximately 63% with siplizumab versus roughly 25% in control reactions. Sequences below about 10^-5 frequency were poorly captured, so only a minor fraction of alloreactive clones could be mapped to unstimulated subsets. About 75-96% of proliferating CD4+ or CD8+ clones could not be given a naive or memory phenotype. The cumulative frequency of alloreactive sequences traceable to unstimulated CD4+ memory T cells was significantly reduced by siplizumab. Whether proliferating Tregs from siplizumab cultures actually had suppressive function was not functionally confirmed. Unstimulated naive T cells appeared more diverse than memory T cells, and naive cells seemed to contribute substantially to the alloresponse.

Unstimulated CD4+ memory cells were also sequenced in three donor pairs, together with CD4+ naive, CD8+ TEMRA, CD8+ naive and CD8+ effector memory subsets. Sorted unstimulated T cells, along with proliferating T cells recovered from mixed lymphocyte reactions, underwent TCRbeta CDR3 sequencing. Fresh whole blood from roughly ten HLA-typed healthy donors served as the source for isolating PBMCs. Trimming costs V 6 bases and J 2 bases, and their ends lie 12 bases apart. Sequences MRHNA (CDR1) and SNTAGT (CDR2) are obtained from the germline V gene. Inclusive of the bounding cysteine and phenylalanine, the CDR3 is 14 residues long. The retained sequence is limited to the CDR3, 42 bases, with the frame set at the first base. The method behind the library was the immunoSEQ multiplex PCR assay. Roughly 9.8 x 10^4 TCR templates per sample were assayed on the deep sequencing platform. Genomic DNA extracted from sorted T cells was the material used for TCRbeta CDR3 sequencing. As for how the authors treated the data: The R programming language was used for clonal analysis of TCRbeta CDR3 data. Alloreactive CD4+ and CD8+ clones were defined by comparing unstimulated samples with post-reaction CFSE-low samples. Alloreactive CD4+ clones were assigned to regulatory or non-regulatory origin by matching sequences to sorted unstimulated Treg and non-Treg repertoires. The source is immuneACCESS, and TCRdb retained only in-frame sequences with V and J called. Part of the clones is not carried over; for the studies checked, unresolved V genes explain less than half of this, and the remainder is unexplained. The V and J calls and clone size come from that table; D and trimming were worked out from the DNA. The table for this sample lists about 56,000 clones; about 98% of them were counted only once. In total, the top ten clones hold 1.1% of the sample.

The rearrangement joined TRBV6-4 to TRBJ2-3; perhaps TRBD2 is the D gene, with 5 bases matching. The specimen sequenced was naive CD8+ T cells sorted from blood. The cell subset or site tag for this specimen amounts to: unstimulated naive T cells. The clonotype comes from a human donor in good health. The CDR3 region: CASRGAGNTDTQYF. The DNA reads TGTGCCAGCAGGGGCGCGGGTAACACAGATACGCAGTATTTT.